These 14 T cell receptor beta chains were sequenced from one sample in a study of blood T cell repertoires in COVID-19. The assay was immunoSEQ multiplex PCR, and TCRdb's table has in-frame clones only and misses some. The sample has roughly 410,000 clones, around 89% seen once; the top ten hold roughly 1.6%. The source material was peripheral blood. The origin of the receptors is a middle-aged woman with COVID-19, enrolled during active disease.

The chain is built from TRBV10-2 and TRBJ1-2; D not resolved. The CDR3 is 14 amino acids. The germline gives CDR1 WSHSY, CDR2 SAAADI. V lost 6 bases and J lost 2, with 13 bases in between. CDR3 in amino acids: CASSPGVANYGYTF. In DNA form, the CDR3 reads TGCGCCAGCAGCCCCGGGGTGGCGAACTATGGCTACACCTTC.

The V call is TRBV7-3, the J call TRBJ1-2; 10 positions agree with TRBD1. V lost 1 base and J lost 0; bases outside the gene matches: 8. This CDR3 has 18 residues. Germline CDR1 and CDR2: SGHTA and FQGTGA. CDR3 bases: TGTGCCAGCAGCTTAAGGGGGACAGGGGTCGATGCTAACTATGGCTACACCTTC. It translates to CASSLRGTGVDANYGYTF.

The genes are TRBV24-1 and TRBJ2-5; tentative D call: TRBD1 (5 bases). CDR3 length equals 16 residues. Germline V CDR1 and CDR2: KGHDR, SFDVKD. V gave up 0 bases and J gave up 2 bases, with 12 bases separating them. The CDR3 is CATSDLLSTDQETQYF. The CDR3 coding sequence is TGTGCCACCAGTGATTTGCTGTCGACAGATCAAGAGACCCAGTACTTC.

DNA for the CDR3: TGTGCCAGCAGTTTCGGACAGTTTAACTATGGCTACACCTTC. It is translated as CASSFGQFNYGYTF. The chain combines TRBV6-5 with TRBJ1-2; possibly TRBD1 for D (6 bases). Germline V lookup: CDR1 MNHEY, CDR2 SVGAGI. The CDR3 extends over 14 amino acids. Deletions cut 4 bases from V and 1 base from J, with 10 bases between.

J is TRBJ1-5 and V is TRBV6-2 or TRBV6-3; TRBD1 aligns across 7 bases. From germline, CDR1 is MNHEY and CDR2 SVGEGT. V gave up 5 bases and J gave up 5 bases; unmatched junction bases: 6. The CDR3 extends over 14 amino acids. In DNA form, the CDR3 reads TGTGCCAGCAGTACACTGACAGGGCATCAGCCCCAGCATTTT. This sequence encodes CASSTLTGHQPQHF.

The rearrangement uses TRBV5-4 and TRBJ2-7; TRBD2 agrees at 13 bases. The CDR3 contains 15 residues. V dropped 0 bases and J dropped 5; count of bases not matched to a gene: 2. The germline CDR1 and CDR2 sequences are SGHNT and YYREEE (reference sequence). CDR3 sequence: CASSLDGTSGNEQYF. CDR3 bases: TGTGCCAGCAGCTTGGACGGGACTAGCGGGAACGAGCAGTACTTC. Together with reference TRBV5-4 and TRBJ2-7, the CDR3 gives the full variable domain: ETGVTQSPTHLIKTRGQQVTLRCSSQSGHNTVSWYQQALGQGPQFIFQYYREEENGRGNFPPRFSGLQFPNYSSELNVNALELDDSALYLCASSLDGTSGNEQYFGPGTRLTVT.

The chain has TRBV29-1 and TRBJ1-1; 10 positions match TRBD1. The CDR3 contains 11 residues. Germline CDR1 SQVTM, CDR2 ANQGSEA. V trimming: 8 bases; J trimming: 8 bases; junction bases outside the gene matches: 5. The CDR3 sequence is CSKRTGGEAFF. CDR3 sequence (DNA): TGCAGCAAAAGGACAGGGGGAGAAGCTTTCTTT.

This chain joins TRBV28 and TRBJ2-7, with no clear D. This CDR3 is 14 amino acids long. The germline V and J ends were trimmed by 5 bases and 0 bases, with 11 bases remaining between them. Germline CDR1 is MDHEN and CDR2 is SYDVKM. CDR3 sequence reads: CASSPPSSSYEQYF. In DNA form, the CDR3 reads TGTGCCAGCAGTCCTCCTTCTAGCTCCTACGAGCAGTACTTC.

The chain combines TRBV5-5 with TRBJ2-7, with D possibly matching TRBD1 (5 bases). The CDR3 spans 16 residues. CDR1 SGHKS and CDR2 YYEKEE come from the germline V gene (reference sequence). Trimming stripped 0 bases from V and 3 bases from J, with 16 bases between. The CDR3 DNA reads as TGTGCCAGCAGCTTGGGGGGCGACAGTGACTTCTACGAGCAGTACTTC. Protein product: CASSLGGDSDFYEQYF.

The chain has TRBV6-1 and TRBJ2-7, with D perhaps matching TRBD2 (7 bases). The CDR3 is 14 amino acids. V gave up 1 base and J gave up 6 bases, with 13 bases separating them. Germline loops: CDR1 MNHNS, CDR2 SASEGT. This chain's CDR3 is CASSEGGGGSEQYF. CDR3 sequence (DNA): TGTGCCAGCAGTGAAGGAGGGGGGGGGAGCGAGCAGTACTTC.

CDR3 in amino acids: CASFERGTGSYEQYF. In DNA, the CDR3 is TGTGCCAGCTTTGAAAGGGGGACAGGGTCCTACGAGCAGTACTTC. The chain recombines TRBV2 with TRBJ2-7, with 9 bases that match TRBD1. Germline lookup yields CDR1 SNHLY and CDR2 FYNNEI. This CDR3 spans 15 amino acids. After removal of 8 bases from V and 1 base from J, the junction contained 9 bases not matched to a gene.

The CDR3 sequence is CASSSTGAEAFF. The CDR3 DNA sequence: TGCGCCAGCAGCTCAACAGGGGCTGAAGCTTTCTTT. The chain is built from TRBV5-1 and TRBJ1-1, with 7 nucleotides matching TRBD1. Germline CDR1 is SGHRS and CDR2 is YFSETQ. J was trimmed by 6 bases and V by 3 bases; bases with no gene match: 2. The CDR3 has 12 amino acids.

The genes are TRBV2 and TRBJ1-1, with D perhaps matching TRBD1 (5 bases). Per germline, CDR1 SNHLY and CDR2 FYNNEI. V was trimmed by 5 bases and J by 5 bases, leaving 18 bases between them. The CDR3 is 15 amino acids. Here the CDR3 reads CASSLSAGGETEAFF. The CDR3 DNA is TGTGCCAGCAGTCTTAGTGCGGGGGGAGAGACTGAAGCTTTCTTT.

In its sample, this clone was seen once. The chain is built from TRBV28 and TRBJ2-5, with D unresolved. This CDR3 region has 11 residues. V lost 9 bases, J lost 1 base, and 6 bases lay in between. Germline assignment: CDR1 MDHEN and CDR2 SYDVKM. In DNA, the CDR3 is TGTGCCAGTACAGTCCAAGAGACCCAGTACTTC. Its protein is CASTVQETQYF.